The 23 T cell receptor beta chains below were found in one sample sequenced in a study of blood T cells in healthy people across ages. The second PCR ran 7 to 11 cycles with a sample-barcoded 5' primer and J-beta primers. TCRdb reprocessed the 5' RACE reads via MiXCR and lists one record per CDR3 protein. The table has approximately 800,000 distinct CDR3 sequences, less than 70% seen once. Sequencing was performed on blood. The receptors come from a man older than 75 in good health.

The table lists this clonotype with a few counts. The V call is TRBV20-1, the J call TRBJ2-1; 8 bases agree with TRBD2. The germline gives CDR1 DFQATT, CDR2 SNEGSKA (reference sequence). V lost 6 bases, J lost 2 bases, and 6 bases stayed unmatched. The CDR3 is 14 amino acids. The CDR3 DNA follows: TGCAGTGCCCGGGGGCGGGAGGCCTACAATGAGCAGTTCTTC. It translates to CSARGREAYNEQFF.

This rearrangement joins TRBV5-1 to TRBJ2-5; D is uncertain. The V gene's germline CDR1 is SGHRS and CDR2 YFSETQ. Trimming removed 5 bases at V and 4 bases at J, with 6 bases between. This CDR3 is built from 11 residues. CDR3 in amino acids: CASRLAETQYF. The CDR3 DNA reads TGCGCCAGCAGGCTCGCAGAGACCCAGTACTTC.

The chain employs TRBV28 and TRBJ1-1, with D maybe TRBD1 (5 bases). V was pared by 5 bases and J by 1 base, with 11 bases between. The CDR3 length is 14 residues. CDR1 is MDHEN, CDR2 SYDVKM, per germline. CDR3 DNA: TGTGCCAGCAGTCGGAGAACAGGGAACACTGAAGCTTTCTTT. This sequence encodes CASSRRTGNTEAFF.

This clonotype was seen only once. The chain links TRBV12-5 to TRBJ2-1, with D perhaps matching TRBD1 or TRBD2 (6 bases each). Germline CDR1 and CDR2: LGHNT and FRNRAP. Trimming shortened V by 4 bases and J by 8 bases, and 18 bases separated the two germline ends. This CDR3 is built from 15 residues. CDR3 sequence (DNA): TGTGCTAGTGGTTCCCCGGGGGTAGGGGGTGATGAGCAGTTCTTC. It specifies CASGSPGVGGDEQFF.

The chain couples TRBV3-1 to TRBJ1-1; 9 bases line up with TRBD1. CDR1 and CDR2 from the germline V gene are LGHDT and YNNKEL (reference sequence). V gave up 4 bases and J gave up 0 bases; unmatched junction bases: 9. The CDR3 has 17 residues. The CDR3 loop reads CASSPRPGTGLNTEAFF. The CDR3 DNA reads as TGTGCCAGCAGCCCCCGTCCCGGGACAGGGTTGAACACTGAAGCTTTCTTT.

The CDR3: CASSADPIVATGELFF. CDR3 DNA: TGTGCCAGCAGCGCGGACCCAATTGTTGCCACCGGGGAGCTGTTTTTT. V is TRBV9 and J is TRBJ2-2; D gene ambiguous. CDR1 SGDLS and CDR2 YYNGEE come from the germline V gene. The CDR3 totals 16 residues. Trimming shortened V by 3 bases and J by 4 bases, and 16 bases separated the two germline ends.

The sample holds a few counts of this clonotype. The V call is TRBV18, the J call TRBJ1-2, with a possible D match to TRBD1 (6 bases). The germline V gene encodes CDR1 KGHSH and CDR2 LQKENI. This CDR3 has 14 amino acids. Trimming cost V 0 bases and J 7 bases, with 12 bases left between them. CDR3 DNA sequence: TGTGCCAGCTCACCACCGAACGGGGGCCGTGGCTACACCTTC. Amino acids: CASSPPNGGRGYTF.

V gene TRBV27 combines with J gene TRBJ1-1; D gene ambiguous. Germline V gives CDR1 MNHEY, CDR2 SMNVEV (reference sequence). Trimming left V 7 bases short and J 8 bases short, with 8 bases between. The CDR3 covers 10 residues. CDR3 bases: TGTGCCAGCACGGCAGGAGAAGCTTTCTTT. As protein: CASTAGEAFF.

V is TRBV6-6 and J is TRBJ1-2; 9 nucleotides line up with TRBD1. Germline V CDR1 and CDR2: MNHNY, SVGAGI (reference sequence). The CDR3 sequence is 15 residues long. After removal of 6 bases from V and 6 bases from J, the junction contained 11 bases not matched to a gene. The CDR3, as DNA: TGTGCCAGCAGGAACCACCGGGACAGGGACAATGGCTACACCTTC. This encodes CASRNHRDRDNGYTF.

The V gene is TRBV18, the J gene TRBJ2-4; D may correspond to TRBD1 or TRBD2 (5 bases each). Germline V gene lookup returns CDR1 KGHSH and CDR2 LQKENI. V was pared by 3 bases and J by 0 bases, with 15 bases between. There are 17 residues in the CDR3. CDR3 region: CASSPAGTLIAKNIQYF. CDR3 coding DNA: TGTGCCAGCTCACCGGCCGGGACCCTGATAGCCAAAAACATTCAGTACTTC. Combining the CDR3 with reference TRBV18 and TRBJ2-4 gives the whole variable domain NAGVMQNPRHLVRRRGQEARLRCSPMKGHSHVYWYRQLPEEGLKFMVYLQKENIIDESGMPKERFSAEFPKEGPSILRIQQVVRGDSAAYFCASSPAGTLIAKNIQYFGAGTRLSVL.

This clonotype was counted only a few times. The chain carries TRBV3-1 and TRBJ2-5; 7 nucleotides line up with TRBD1. Losses at the gene ends were 4 bases for V and 6 bases for J; bases not matched to a gene: 8. Germline CDR1 reads LGHDT; CDR2 reads YNNKEL (reference sequence). This CDR3 contains 14 residues. DNA for the CDR3: TGTGCCAGCAGCCCTCAAGGGGGCCTCAAGACCCAGTACTTC. Translating it yields CASSPQGGLKTQYF.

This clonotype has a handful of counts. This CDR3 reads CSVGSGGGYTF. In DNA, the CDR3 is TGCAGCGTTGGCTCTGGGGGAGGCTACACCTTC. The chain uses TRBV29-1 and TRBJ1-2, with D maybe TRBD1 (5 bases). V was trimmed by 4 bases and J by 8 bases, leaving 11 bases between them. Germline CDR1 is SQVTM and CDR2 is ANQGSEA. This CDR3 has 11 residues.

Note on this clonotype: One end of the junction does not line up with germline, which may come from a read error. J is TRBJ2-2 and V is TRBV4-1, with D tentatively TRBD2 (5 bases). The CDR3 covers 16 residues. Germline assignment: CDR1 MGHRA and CDR2 YSYEKL. CDR3 nucleotides: TGCGCCAGCAGCCAAGCTGGGAATTCGAACACCGGGGAGCCGTTTTTT. This sequence encodes CASSQAGNSNTGEPFF.

V is TRBV5-1 and J is TRBJ1-2; D call uncertain. Germline V gene sequence: CDR1 SGHRS, CDR2 YFSETQ. CDR3 size: 15 residues. V lost 1 base to trimming and J lost 4 bases, with 14 bases between them. CDR3 DNA: TGCGCCAGCAGCTTGTGGCAGCGTGGGCGCTATGGCTACACCTTC. Translating it yields CASSLWQRGRYGYTF.

V and J are TRBV9 and TRBJ2-1, with a tentative D call TRBD1 (5 bases). The CDR3 contains 18 residues. The ends were cut back, 3 bases at V and 4 bases at J, with 23 bases in the middle. Germline lookup yields CDR1 SGDLS and CDR2 YYNGEE. The CDR3 loop is CASSERERTSLVYNEQFF. DNA of the CDR3: TGTGCCAGCAGCGAACGAGAGAGGACAAGCCTAGTATACAATGAGCAGTTCTTC. Drawing the rest from reference TRBV9 and TRBJ2-1, the complete variable domain is DSGVTQTPKHLITATGQRVTLRCSPRSGDLSVYWYQQSLDQGLQFLIQYYNGEERAKGNILERFSAQQFPDLHSELNLSSLELGDSALYFCASSERERTSLVYNEQFFGPGTRLTVL.

This sequence joins TRBV3-1 and TRBJ1-1; D not resolved. V was trimmed by 2 bases and J by 7 bases, leaving 11 bases between them. CDR1 and CDR2 from the germline V gene are LGHDT and YNNKEL (reference sequence). CDR3 length: 13 residues. Here the CDR3 DNA reads TGTGCCAGCAGCCAATGGGAGGGTAGTGAAGCTTTCTTT. Protein sequence: CASSQWEGSEAFF. The full variable domain, rest sourced from reference TRBV3-1 and TRBJ1-1, is DTAVSQTPKYLVTQMGNDKSIKCEQNLGHDTMYWYKQDSKKFLKIMFSYNNKELIINETVPNRFSPKSPDKAHLNLHINSLELGDSAVYFCASSQWEGSEAFFGQGTRLTVV.

The chain combines TRBV9 with TRBJ1-6, with D unclear. Germline V gene data show CDR1 as SGDLS and CDR2 as YYNGEE. CDR3 size: 9 residues. The V end was cut by 7 bases, the J end by 10 bases, with 3 bases between. The CDR3 is CASGSPLHF. The DNA for the CDR3 is TGTGCCAGCGGGTCACCCCTCCACTTT.

This clonotype was counted only a few times. The chain recombines TRBV29-1 with TRBJ2-1; possibly TRBD1 or TRBD2 for D (5 bases each). Trimming stripped 4 bases from V and 9 bases from J, with 7 bases between. There are 10 residues in the CDR3. CDR1 and CDR2 (germline): SQVTM, ANQGSEA. The CDR3 loop reads CSVGDVEQFF. In DNA form, the CDR3 reads TGCAGCGTTGGGGACGTTGAGCAGTTCTTC.

The chain links TRBV4-2 to TRBJ2-3; D call uncertain. CDR3 size: 14 residues. V lost 0 bases to trimming and J lost 6 bases, with 10 bases between them. Germline V gives CDR1 LGHNA, CDR2 YNFKEQ. The CDR3 is CASSQDEGRDTQYF. CDR3 coding DNA: TGTGCCAGCAGCCAAGATGAAGGCCGGGATACGCAGTATTTT.

J is TRBJ2-3 and V is TRBV6-5; 7 bases are a match to TRBD1. This CDR3 has 14 amino acids. Germline V CDR1 and CDR2: MNHEY, SVGAGI. V lost 8 bases, J lost 3 bases, and 8 bases stayed unmatched. The CDR3 is CASRPGQQTDTQYF. DNA for the CDR3: TGTGCCAGCCGACCGGGACAGCAGACAGATACGCAGTATTTT.

In this sample, this clonotype turned up many times. V usage is TRBV7-2 and J usage is TRBJ2-3; D tentatively reads TRBD1 or TRBD2 (5 bases each). V was pared by 5 bases and J by 14 bases, with 23 bases between. CDR1 is SGHTA and CDR2 is FQGNSA in the germline V gene. The CDR3 has 14 amino acids. The DNA for the CDR3 is TGTGCCAGCAGCCCCGGCCGAGGGGTGAGATACGCGTATTTT. The encoded protein is CASSPGRGVRYAYF.

This clonotype was recorded a few times. This chain links TRBV7-9 with TRBJ2-7; D call uncertain. Germline assignment: CDR1 SEHNR and CDR2 FQNEAQ (reference sequence). V shed 5 bases and J shed 5 bases, with 22 bases lying between them. CDR3 length: 16 residues. CDR3 sequence: CASSPMGGLQPNEQYF. CDR3 DNA sequence: TGTGCCAGCAGCCCAATGGGTGGGCTACAACCTAACGAGCAGTACTTC.

This sequence joins TRBV10-3 and TRBJ2-3; D call uncertain. The CDR3 extends over 15 amino acids. Per germline, CDR1 ENHRY and CDR2 SYGVKD. Between the trimmed V and J ends, which lost 6 bases and 0 bases, there was a span of 13 bases. CDR3 bases: TGTGCCATCAGCTTCAGGATTTCTAGCACAGATACGCAGTATTTT. This translates into CAISFRISSTDTQYF.